Listed below are T cell receptor beta chains from one sample, sequenced in a study of T cell responses to AZD1222 COVID-19 vaccine. This table comes from immunoSEQ multiplex PCR, and its TCRdb copy is limited to in-frame clones, with some not included. The sample gives 80,000 to 90,000 clones, approximately 91% of which show up once; 4% to 5% is in the top ten. This sample comprised peripheral blood, obtained 28 days after the second AZD1222 dose. The receptors were sampled from an adult who received the AZD1222 COVID-19 vaccine. Each CDR3 is given with its conserved first and last residue. A D gene is named only where the DNA matches it firmly. The size entry is marked missing in some rows and otherwise reads once, few, many or a size class.

NA | TRBJ1-6 | TRBV2 | NA | TGTGCCAGCAGGCCCGACAGGAGCTCCTATAATTCACCCCTCCACTTT | CASRPDRSSYNSPLHF
NA | TRBJ2-2 | TRBV3-1/TRBV3-2 | NA | TGTGCCAGCAGTGGGGAGAGGGCCGGGGAGCTGTTTTTT | CASSGERAGELFF
NA | TRBJ1-6 | TRBV11-2 | NA | TGTGCCAGCAGCCGCCTAGGAGTCTCCCCTTCACCCCTCCACTTT | CASSRLGVSPSPLHF
NA | TRBJ1-4 | TRBV5-1 | NA | TGCGCCAGCAGCTTGGGGGTTAAGTTAGAAAAACTGTTTTTT | CASSLGVKLEKLFF
NA | TRBJ1-5 | TRBV12-3/TRBV12-4 | NA | TGTGCCAGCAGCCCCACCAATCAGCCCCAGCATTTT | CASSPTNQPQHF
NA | TRBJ2-5 | TRBV7-6 | NA | TGTGCCAGCAGCTCGAGACACGGGACAATGGAGACCCAGTACTTC | CASSSRHGTMETQYF
NA | TRBJ1-1 | TRBV6-5 | NA | TGTGCCAGCAAACCACAGATGAACACTGAAGCTTTCTTT | CASKPQMNTEAFF
NA | TRBJ2-7 | TRBV12-3/TRBV12-4 | NA | TGTGCCAGCAGGACGGAAACCTACGAGCAGTACTTC | CASRTETYEQYF
NA | TRBJ2-1 | TRBV7-7 | NA | TGTGCCAGCGGGCCGGGGTGGAATGAGCAGTTCTTC | CASGPGWNEQFF
NA | TRBJ2-1 | TRBV5-1 | NA | TGCGCCAGCAGTTCCGGGATCCTATACGGGAATGAGCAGTTCTTC | CASSSGILYGNEQFF
NA | TRBJ1-2 | TRBV6-2/TRBV6-3 | NA | TGTGCCAGCAGTCGCGGCGGGGGGATTAACTATGGCTACACCTTC | CASSRGGGINYGYTF
NA | TRBJ1-1 | TRBV18 | NA | TGTGCCAGCTCACCTGAGAGGGGAGGGAAGGGCACTGAAGCTTTCTTT | CASSPERGGKGTEAFF
NA | TRBJ1-1 | TRBV19 | TRBD1 | TGTGCCAGTCAGGGGGCATACACTGAAGCTTTCTTT | CASQGAYTEAFF
once | TRBJ2-5 | TRBV28 | TRBD2 | TGTGCCAGCAGTTTGCTAGCGGGGGGAGGTCAGACCCAGTACTTC | CASSLLAGGGQTQYF
once | TRBJ1-1 | TRBV7-9 | TRBD1 | TGTGCCAGCAGCCCTGGGGACAGGGCAAACACTGAAGCTTTCTTT | CASSPGDRANTEAFF
NA | TRBJ2-7 | TRBV19 | TRBD1 | TGTGCCAGTAGTACGACAGGGGCCTACGAGCAGTACTTC | CASSTTGAYEQYF
NA | TRBJ2-1 | TRBV6-5 | NA | TGTGCCAGCAGTTTACCCCATCTAGAAGAGCAGTTCTTC | CASSLPHLEEQFF
NA | TRBJ1-1 | TRBV7-3 | NA | TGTGCCAGCAGCTTAAGTCAGAACACTGAAGCTTTCTTT | CASSLSQNTEAFF
NA | TRBJ1-2 | TRBV30 | NA | TGTGCCTGGAGTGTACAGGAGATTCATGGCTACACCTTC | CAWSVQEIHGYTF
few | TRBJ1-2 | TRBV3-1/TRBV3-2 | TRBD1 | TGTGCCAGCAGCCAAGTACAGGGGCCCTCAGGAGGCTACACCTTC | CASSQVQGPSGGYTF
NA | TRBJ2-2 | TRBV5-1 | NA | TGCGCCAGCAGCCTGTCGACGGGAAACACCGGGGAGCTGTTTTTT | CASSLSTGNTGELFF
NA | TRBJ2-7 | TRBV4-2 | TRBD2 | TGTGCCAGCAGCCAAGTACGACCTAGCGGAGGGCTCTACGAGCAGTACTTC | CASSQVRPSGGLYEQYF
few | TRBJ2-3 | TRBV5-1 | NA | TGCGCCAGCAGCCCGGACAGCCCCACAGATACGCAGTATTTT | CASSPDSPTDTQYF
NA | TRBJ2-5 | TRBV3-1/TRBV3-2 | NA | TGTGCCAGCAGCCAACTACAGTTCCAAGAGACCCAGTACTTC | CASSQLQFQETQYF
NA | TRBJ1-2 | TRBV6-5 | NA | TGTGCCAGCAGGCATCCGGGACTCCAGGGCTATGGCTACACCTTC | CASRHPGLQGYGYTF
NA | TRBJ1-5 | TRBV6-5 | NA | TGTGCCAGCAGATACGGGCGGTATAGCAATCAGCCCCAGCATTTT | CASRYGRYSNQPQHF
NA | TRBJ1-6 | TRBV6-5 | NA | TGTGCCAGCACGGGACGAGGTGTTTCACCCCTCCACTTT | CASTGRGVSPLHF